This T cell receptor beta chain is drawn from a study of human T cells and chemical hapten exposure (dated by TCRdb to the early 2020s). About the investigation overall: For sensitization, 2% DPC in acetone was applied to a roughly 2 cm by roughly 2 cm area of upper inner arm skin. Throughout the approximately 24-week study period, patients were also given weekly therapeutic DPC doses on the scalp. Patch testing was performed on the upper back with Finn chambers containing 0.01% DPC, and the patch tests were scored after 6 days according to International Contact Dermatitis Research Group standards. The patient cohort, mostly female, included alopecia areata with under or over 50% scalp involvement, alopecia totalis and alopecia universalis. Libraries were combined into a pool for sequencing, and differences in TCR yield between samples came mainly from small differences in library volumes within the pool. This study followed changes in the peripheral blood TCR repertoire in vivo during primary and secondary sensitization of alopecia patients to the hapten diphenylcyclopropenone (DPC). Patient blood was sampled pre-sensitization (week 0) and at 2, 6 and about 24 weeks after DPC sensitization. Twenty-nine alopecia patients provided blood for TCR sequencing at one to four time points (pre-sensitization, 2, 6 and 24 weeks).

This clonotype showed up many times. No cognate antigen has been identified for it. The sample holds no much larger clone one base away, and base qualities are not on file. Beyond this particular receptor, the publication reports: Expanded TCRs formed significantly more large CDR3 similarity clusters than pre-sensitization or healthy control sets, consistent with antigen-driven responses. Patch test score correlated positively with the number of PT1 expanded TCRs, reaching significance at thresholds 8, 16 and 32 but not at 4. Repeated subsampling changed both the strength of the expansion versus patch-test correlation and the threshold at which the correlation became significant. Alopecia, a presumed autoimmune disease, was present in all patients, so the immune response of the patients might differ from that of healthy individuals. DPC sensitization did not change the number of TCRs with a frequency above 1 in 1000, and there was no evidence of changes in global repertoire structure.

Libraries were prepared through RACE. Reads for this sample came from a NextSeq 500. During library preparation, unique molecular identifiers were attached to individual cDNA molecules so that TCRs could be counted quantitatively and reproducibly. From each blood RNA sample, both TCR alpha and TCR beta chains were sequenced. Under the source paper's analysis protocol: A median of about 89,000 TCRs per sample was observed, with a range of roughly 23,224 to 700,000. The Decombinator software suite was used to annotate V, J and CDR3 in the TCR reads. For PS versus PT1 abundance plots, all samples were subsampled to the same number of TCRs (28,000). TCRs were defined as expanded if absent before sensitization and observed at least eight times at the 2-week time point. TCRdb passed the public sequencing reads through fastp at Q25 and MiXCR, retaining productive beta sequences. Every entry covers one CDR3 protein and lists the most common genes and DNA from its rows. These V and J calls rely on TCRdb rather than the paper's analysis. In this sample the table shows roughly 89,000 distinct CDR3 sequences, approximately 11% of which occur a single time. The ten largest account for 1% to 1.2% of the sample.

The germline V gene encodes CDR1 MNHEY and CDR2 SVGEGT. The CDR3 starts with the cysteine, ends with the phenylalanine, and has 12 residues. CDR3 DNA only is kept here, 36 bases in frame from base 1. A distance of 8 bases separates the germline ends of V and J, which lose 8 bases and 1 base respectively. The sample's time point label, in plain terms: patch test 3, about 24 weeks after DPC sensitization. The treatment or condition label corresponds to: therapeutic diphenylcyclopropenone sensitization with weekly scalp DPC. Blood at each patch-test visit was drawn before the patch test was applied. Patients were considered eligible if aged 18 to 70, diagnosed with alopecia and deemed suitable for DPC therapy, and patients were excluded if pregnant. Total RNA was extracted from unfractionated whole blood collected in Tempus Blood RNA tubes.

The receptor comes from a woman younger than 45 with alopecia areata. Some clones in this sample may be carry-over from other donors' samples. This sequence uses TRBV6-2 or TRBV6-3 and TRBJ1-1; the D gene remains uncertain. The sequences come from whole blood, collected in connection with sensitization to the hapten diphenylcyclopropenone (DPC). The nucleotide sequence is given as TGTGCCAGCCGTACACGGAACACTGAAGCTTTCTTT. Translated, it gives CASRTRNTEAFF.